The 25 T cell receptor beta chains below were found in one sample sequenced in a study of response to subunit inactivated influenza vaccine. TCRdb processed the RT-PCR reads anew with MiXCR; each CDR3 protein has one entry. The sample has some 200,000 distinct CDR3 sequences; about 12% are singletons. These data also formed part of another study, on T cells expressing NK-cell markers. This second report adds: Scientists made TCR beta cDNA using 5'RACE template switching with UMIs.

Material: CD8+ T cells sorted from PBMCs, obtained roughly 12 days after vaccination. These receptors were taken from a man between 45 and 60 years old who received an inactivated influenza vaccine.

CDR3 sequence: CATSREVRGTNQPQHF. DNA of the CDR3: TGTGCCACCAGCAGAGAGGTCAGGGGAACTAATCAGCCCCAGCATTTT. The genes are TRBV15 and TRBJ1-5, with D perhaps matching TRBD1 (6 bases). The CDR3 extends over 16 amino acids. Germline loops: CDR1 LNHNV, CDR2 YYDKDF (reference sequence). With 0 bases removed from V and 4 bases from J, the gap between germline ends came to 13 bases.

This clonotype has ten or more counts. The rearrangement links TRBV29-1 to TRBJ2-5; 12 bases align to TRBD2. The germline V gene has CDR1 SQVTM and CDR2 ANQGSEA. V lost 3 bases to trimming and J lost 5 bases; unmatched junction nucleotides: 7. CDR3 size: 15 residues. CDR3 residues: CSVDLSSGGAETQYF. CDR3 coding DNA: TGCAGCGTTGACCTTTCTAGCGGGGGGGCGGAGACCCAGTACTTC.

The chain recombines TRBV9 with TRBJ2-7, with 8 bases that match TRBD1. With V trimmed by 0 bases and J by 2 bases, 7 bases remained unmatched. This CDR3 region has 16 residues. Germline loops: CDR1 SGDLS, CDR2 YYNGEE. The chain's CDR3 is CASSVDPDRVAYEQYF. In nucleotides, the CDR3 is TGTGCCAGCAGCGTAGACCCGGACAGGGTTGCCTACGAGCAGTACTTC.

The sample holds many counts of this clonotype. CDR3 amino acids: CSVETRRHANTGELFF. The DNA of the CDR3 is TGCAGCGTTGAAACTCGGCGACACGCGAACACCGGGGAGCTGTTTTTT. The chain is built from TRBV29-1 and TRBJ2-2; D is ambiguous. The ends were cut back, 2 bases at V and 0 bases at J, with 13 bases in the middle. The CDR3 covers 16 residues. Per germline, CDR1 SQVTM and CDR2 ANQGSEA.

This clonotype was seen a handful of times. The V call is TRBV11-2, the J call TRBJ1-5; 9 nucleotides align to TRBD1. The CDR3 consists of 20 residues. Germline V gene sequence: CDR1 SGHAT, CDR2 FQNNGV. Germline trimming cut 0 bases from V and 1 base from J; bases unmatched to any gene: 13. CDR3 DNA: TGTGCCAGCAGCTTAGACTGGGGGATGACAGGGGGTGAGAGCAATCAGCCCCAGCATTTT. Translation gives CASSLDWGMTGGESNQPQHF. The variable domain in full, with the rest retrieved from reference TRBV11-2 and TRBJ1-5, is EAGVAQSPRYKIIEKRQSVAFWCNPISGHATLYWYQQILGQGPKLLIQFQNNGVVDDSQLPKDRFSAERLKGVDSTLKIQPAKLEDSAVYLCASSLDWGMTGGESNQPQHFGDGTRLSIL.

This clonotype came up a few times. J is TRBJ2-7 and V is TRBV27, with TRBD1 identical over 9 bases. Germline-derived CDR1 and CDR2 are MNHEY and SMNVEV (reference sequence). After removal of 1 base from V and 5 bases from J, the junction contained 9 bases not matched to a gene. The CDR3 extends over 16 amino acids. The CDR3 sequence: CASSLLGGQGTHEQYF. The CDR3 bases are TGTGCCAGCAGTTTATTGGGAGGACAGGGGACCCACGAGCAGTACTTC.

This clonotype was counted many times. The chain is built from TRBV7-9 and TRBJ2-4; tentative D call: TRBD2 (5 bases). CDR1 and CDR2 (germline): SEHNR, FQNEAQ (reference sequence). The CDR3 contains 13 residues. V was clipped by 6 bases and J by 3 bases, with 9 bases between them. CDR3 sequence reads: CASRTEDKNIQYF. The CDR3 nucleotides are TGTGCCAGCAGGACGGAGGACAAAAACATTCAGTACTTC.

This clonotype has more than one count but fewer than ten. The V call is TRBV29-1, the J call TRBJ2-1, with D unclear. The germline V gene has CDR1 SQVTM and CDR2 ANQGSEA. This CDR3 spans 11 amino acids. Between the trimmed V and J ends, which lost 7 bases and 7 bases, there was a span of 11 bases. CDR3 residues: CSAHLGNEQFF. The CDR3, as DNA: TGCAGCGCCCACCTGGGGAATGAGCAGTTCTTC.

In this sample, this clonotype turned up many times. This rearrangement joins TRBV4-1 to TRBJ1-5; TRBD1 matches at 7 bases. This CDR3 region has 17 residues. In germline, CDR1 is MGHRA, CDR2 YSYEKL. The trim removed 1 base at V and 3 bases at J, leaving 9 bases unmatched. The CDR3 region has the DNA TGCGCCAGCAGCCAAGGGGGAGGGGGCGCAAACAATCAGCCCCAGCATTTT. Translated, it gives CASSQGGGGANNQPQHF.

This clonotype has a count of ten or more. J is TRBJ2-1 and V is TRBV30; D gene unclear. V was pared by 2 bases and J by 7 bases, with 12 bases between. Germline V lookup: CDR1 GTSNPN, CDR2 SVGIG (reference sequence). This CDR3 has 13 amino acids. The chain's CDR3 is CAWSPTWGNEQFF. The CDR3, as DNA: TGTGCCTGGAGTCCAACTTGGGGTAATGAGCAGTTCTTC.

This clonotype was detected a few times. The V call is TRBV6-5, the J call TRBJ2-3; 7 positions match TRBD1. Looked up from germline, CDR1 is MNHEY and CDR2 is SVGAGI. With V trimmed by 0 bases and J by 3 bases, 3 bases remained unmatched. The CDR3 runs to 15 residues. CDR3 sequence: CASSYSVRGTDTQYF. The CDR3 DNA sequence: TGTGCCAGCAGTTACTCGGTCAGGGGGACAGATACGCAGTATTTT.

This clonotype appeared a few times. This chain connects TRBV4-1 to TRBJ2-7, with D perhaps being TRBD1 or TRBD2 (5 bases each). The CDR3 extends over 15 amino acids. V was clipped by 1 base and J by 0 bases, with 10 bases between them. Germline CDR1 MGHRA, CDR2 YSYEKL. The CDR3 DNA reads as TGCGCCAGCAGCCAAGCACCAGGGAGCTCCTACGAGCAGTACTTC. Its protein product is CASSQAPGSSYEQYF.

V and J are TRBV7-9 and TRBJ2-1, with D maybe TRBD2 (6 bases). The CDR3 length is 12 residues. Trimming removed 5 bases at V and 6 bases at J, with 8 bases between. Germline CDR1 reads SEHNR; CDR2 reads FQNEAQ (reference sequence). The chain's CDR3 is CASSRTTNEQFF. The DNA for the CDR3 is TGTGCCAGCAGCCGGACTACCAATGAGCAGTTCTTC.

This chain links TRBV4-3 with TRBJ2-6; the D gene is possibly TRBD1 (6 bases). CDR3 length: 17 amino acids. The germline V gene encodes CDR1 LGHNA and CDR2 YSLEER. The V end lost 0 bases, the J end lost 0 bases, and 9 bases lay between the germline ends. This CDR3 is CASSQEDRSSGANVLTF. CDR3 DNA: TGCGCCAGCAGCCAAGAGGACAGAAGCTCTGGGGCCAACGTCCTGACTTTC.

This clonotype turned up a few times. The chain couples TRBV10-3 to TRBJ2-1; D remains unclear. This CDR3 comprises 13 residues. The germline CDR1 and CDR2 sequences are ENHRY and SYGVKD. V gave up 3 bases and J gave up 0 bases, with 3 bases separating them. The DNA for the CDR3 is TGTGCCATCAGTGACCCCTCCTACAATGAGCAGTTCTTC. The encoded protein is CAISDPSYNEQFF.

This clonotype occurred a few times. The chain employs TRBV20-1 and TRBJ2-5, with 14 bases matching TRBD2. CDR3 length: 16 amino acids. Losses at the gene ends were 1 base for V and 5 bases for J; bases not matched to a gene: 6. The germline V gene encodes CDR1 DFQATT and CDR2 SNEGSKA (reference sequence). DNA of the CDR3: TGCAGTGCTAGAGGACTAGCGGGAGGGCCGCTTGAGACCCAGTACTTC. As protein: CSARGLAGGPLETQYF.

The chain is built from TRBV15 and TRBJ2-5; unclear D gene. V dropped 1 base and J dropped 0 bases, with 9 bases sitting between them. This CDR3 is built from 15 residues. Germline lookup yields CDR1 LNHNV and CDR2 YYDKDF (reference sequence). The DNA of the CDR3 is TGTGCCACCAGCAGAGTTTCGGAGTACCAAGAGACCCAGTACTTC. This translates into CATSRVSEYQETQYF. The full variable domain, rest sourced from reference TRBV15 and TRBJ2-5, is DAMVIQNPRYQVTQFGKPVTLSCSQTLNHNVMYWYQQKSSQAPKLLFHYYDKDFNNEADTPDNFQSRRPNTSFCFLDIRSPGLGDTAMYLCATSRVSEYQETQYFGPGTRLLVL.

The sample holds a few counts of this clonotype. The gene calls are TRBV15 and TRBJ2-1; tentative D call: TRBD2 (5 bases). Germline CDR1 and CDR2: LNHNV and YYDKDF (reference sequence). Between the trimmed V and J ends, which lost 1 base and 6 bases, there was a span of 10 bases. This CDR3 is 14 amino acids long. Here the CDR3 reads CATSRVRGSNEQFF. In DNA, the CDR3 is TGTGCCACCAGCAGAGTAAGAGGGTCCAATGAGCAGTTCTTC. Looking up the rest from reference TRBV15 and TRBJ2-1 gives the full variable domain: DAMVIQNPRYQVTQFGKPVTLSCSQTLNHNVMYWYQQKSSQAPKLLFHYYDKDFNNEADTPDNFQSRRPNTSFCFLDIRSPGLGDTAMYLCATSRVRGSNEQFFGPGTRLTVL.

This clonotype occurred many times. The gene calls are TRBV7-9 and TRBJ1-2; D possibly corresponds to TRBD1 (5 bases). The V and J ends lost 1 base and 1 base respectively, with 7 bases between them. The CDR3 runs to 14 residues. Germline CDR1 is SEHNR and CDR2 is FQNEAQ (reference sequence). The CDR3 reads CASSLGQSNYGYTF. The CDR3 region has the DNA TGTGCCAGCAGCTTAGGACAGAGTAACTATGGCTACACCTTC.

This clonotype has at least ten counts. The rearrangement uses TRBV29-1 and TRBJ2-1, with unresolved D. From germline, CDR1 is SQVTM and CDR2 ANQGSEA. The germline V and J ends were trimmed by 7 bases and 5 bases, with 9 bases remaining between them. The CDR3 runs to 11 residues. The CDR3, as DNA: TGCAGCGCCAAATTGGACAATGAGCAGTTCTTC. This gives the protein CSAKLDNEQFF.

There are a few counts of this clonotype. CDR3 in DNA: TGTGCCAGCAGCTTAAGTTGGACTCAGCCCCAGCATTTT. Amino acid sequence: CASSLSWTQPQHF. V and J are TRBV7-8 and TRBJ1-5; D is undetermined. This CDR3 contains 13 residues. The germline V and J ends were trimmed by 2 bases and 6 bases, with 8 bases remaining between them. Germline V gene lookup returns CDR1 SGHVS and CDR2 FQNEAQ.

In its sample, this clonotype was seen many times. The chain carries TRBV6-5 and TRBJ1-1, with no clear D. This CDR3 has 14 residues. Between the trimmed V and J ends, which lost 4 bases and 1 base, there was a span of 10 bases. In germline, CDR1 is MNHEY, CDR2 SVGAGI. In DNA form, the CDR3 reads TGTGCCAGCAGTTTTCGGACCGAGAACACTGAAGCTTTCTTT. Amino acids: CASSFRTENTEAFF.

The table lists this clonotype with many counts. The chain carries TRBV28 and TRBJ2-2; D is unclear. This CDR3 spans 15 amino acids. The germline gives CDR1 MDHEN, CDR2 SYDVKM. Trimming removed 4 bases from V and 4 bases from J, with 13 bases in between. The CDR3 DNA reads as TGTGCCAGCAGTTCCCCGGACCCTTCCACCGGGGAGCTGTTTTTT. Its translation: CASSSPDPSTGELFF.

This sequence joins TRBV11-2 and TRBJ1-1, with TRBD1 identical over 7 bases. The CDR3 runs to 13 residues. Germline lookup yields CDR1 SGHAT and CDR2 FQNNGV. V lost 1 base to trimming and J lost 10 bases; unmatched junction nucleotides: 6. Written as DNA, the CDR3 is TGTGCCAGCAGCTTAGGGCAGGGGGGGACAGCTTTCTTT. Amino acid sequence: CASSLGQGGTAFF.

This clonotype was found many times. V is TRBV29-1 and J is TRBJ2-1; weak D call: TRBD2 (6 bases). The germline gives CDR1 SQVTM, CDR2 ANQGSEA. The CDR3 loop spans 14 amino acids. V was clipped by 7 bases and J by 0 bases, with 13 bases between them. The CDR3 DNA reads TGCAGCGCCGATCGGGGAGGCTCCTACAATGAGCAGTTCTTC. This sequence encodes CSADRGGSYNEQFF.